One and the same sample provided the 6 T cell receptor beta chains below, sequenced in a study of immune evolution from preneoplasia to lung adenocarcinoma. TCRdb's table, derived via immunoSEQ multiplex PCR, lists solely in-frame clones and lacks some. This table holds 6,500 to 7,500 clones, roughly 77% found once. Source material: FFPE minimally invasive lung adenocarcinoma tissue. These receptors originate from an older person with lung adenocarcinoma.

This chain links TRBV19 with TRBJ2-3; 12 bases match TRBD1. After removal of 3 bases from V and 4 bases from J, the junction contained 5 bases not matched to a gene. Germline values: CDR1 LNHDA, CDR2 SQIVND (reference sequence). The CDR3 covers 16 residues. The CDR3: CASSMGGDRGPDTQYF. The CDR3 coding sequence is TGTGCCAGTAGTATGGGAGGGGACAGGGGGCCAGATACGCAGTATTTT.

This rearrangement joins TRBV27 to TRBJ1-5; D is ambiguous. Germline V gives CDR1 MNHEY, CDR2 SMNVEV (reference sequence). The CDR3 consists of 14 residues. V lost 2 bases, J lost 3 bases, and 8 bases lay in between. The CDR3 sequence: CASSLREANQPQHF. The CDR3 DNA follows: TGTGCCAGCAGTTTACGGGAGGCCAATCAGCCCCAGCATTTT.

CDR3: CSATGTTEAFF. DNA for the CDR3: TGCAGTGCTACCGGGACCACTGAAGCTTTCTTT. The chain has TRBV20-1 and TRBJ1-1, with D perhaps TRBD1 (5 bases). In germline, CDR1 is DFQATT, CDR2 SNEGSKA (reference sequence). The CDR3 runs to 11 residues. V lost 4 bases, J lost 4 bases, and 7 bases lay in between.

The chain has TRBV5-1 and TRBJ2-7, with 10 bases that match TRBD1. This CDR3 spans 15 amino acids. Germline lookup yields CDR1 SGHRS and CDR2 YFSETQ. The ends lost 4 bases at V and 7 bases at J; junction bases unmatched: 11. The CDR3 nucleotides read TGCGCCAGCAGCCCGTCCGGGACAGGGGTTGGAGAGCAGTACTTC. Its protein is CASSPSGTGVGEQYF.

The V and J genes are TRBV7-6 and TRBJ1-5; 8 bases fit TRBD1. From germline, CDR1 is SGHVS and CDR2 FNYEAQ. The CDR3 runs 14 residues. Trimming at V came to 4 bases and at J to 4 bases, leaving 3 bases not matched to a gene. CDR3 protein: CASSYGQGNQPQHF. DNA of the CDR3: TGTGCCAGCAGCTATGGACAGGGTAATCAGCCCCAGCATTTT.

This clone is categorized as large. The J gene is TRBJ2-5, the V gene TRBV15; 8 bases agree with TRBD1. CDR1 LNHNV and CDR2 YYDKDF come from the germline V gene (reference sequence). This CDR3 has 13 amino acids. Trimming cost V 5 bases and J 4 bases; bases outside gene matches: 3. In nucleotides, the CDR3 is TGTGCCACCAGCGACGGACAGGGAGAGACCCAGTACTTC. Protein: CATSDGQGETQYF.